The 30 T cell receptor beta chains below were found in one sample sequenced in a study of PD-L1 blockade in urothelial cancer. Assay used: immunoSEQ multiplex PCR; TCRdb lists only in-frame clones, some missing. The sample yields about 37,000 clones, under 90% seen once. The sequencing used PBMCs, collected around atezolizumab (anti-PD-L1) treatment. All receptors come from a man in his sixties with urothelial cancer.

The CDR3 sequence is CASSVGQGVGTDTQYF. The CDR3 nucleotides read TGTGCCAGCAGCGTAGGACAGGGGGTCGGCACAGATACGCAGTATTTT. The chain joins TRBV9 to TRBJ2-3; 9 positions agree with TRBD1. Looked up from germline, CDR1 is SGDLS and CDR2 is YYNGEE. The CDR3 consists of 16 residues. The junction had 3 bases not matched to a gene; V was cut back by 0 bases and J by 1 base. Using reference TRBV9 and TRBJ2-3 for the parts outside the CDR3, the full variable domain is DSGVTQTPKHLITATGQRVTLRCSPRSGDLSVYWYQQSLDQGLQFLIQYYNGEERAKGNILERFSAQQFPDLHSELNLSSLELGDSALYFCASSVGQGVGTDTQYFGPGTRLTVL.

This clone appeared a single time. This chain joins TRBV30 and TRBJ2-2; TRBD1 might be the D (5 bases). Trimming pared 4 bases from V and 2 bases from J, leaving 8 bases between. The germline CDR1 and CDR2 sequences are GTSNPN and SVGIG (reference sequence). This CDR3 comprises 13 residues. CDR3 DNA sequence: TGTGCCTGGATAAGGGGAAACACCGGGGAGCTGTTTTTT. Translation: CAWIRGNTGELFF.

In this sample, this clone turned up once. The gene calls are TRBV21-1 and TRBJ1-4; TRBD1, the D gene given by the table, was not confirmed from the DNA. TRBV21-1 is labeled a pseudogene. The CDR3 loop spans 11 amino acids. The CDR3 coding sequence is TGTGCCAGCAGCAAAGACGGCAGGCCGTTTTTT. Encoded protein: CASSKDGRPFF.

In this sample, this clone turned up once. The chain carries TRBV5-6 and TRBJ1-6; a weak D match, TRBD1 (6 bases). The V gene's germline CDR1 is SGHDT and CDR2 YYEEEE. The V gene lost 4 bases and the J gene lost 9 bases, with 17 bases spanning the gap. The CDR3 extends over 15 amino acids. The CDR3 nucleotides are TGTGCCAGCAGCCTGTGGGCACAGGGACGTTCACCCCTCCACTTT. It translates to CASSLWAQGRSPLHF.

This chain uses TRBV7-9 with TRBJ1-1; D might be TRBD1 (5 bases). V lost 8 bases to trimming and J lost 0 bases, with 7 bases between them. The CDR3 runs to 12 residues. From germline, CDR1 is SEHNR and CDR2 FQNEAQ (reference sequence). Here the CDR3 DNA reads TGTGCCAGCGGGGGGATGAACACTGAAGCTTTCTTT. Protein product: CASGGMNTEAFF.

The chain carries TRBV7-6 and TRBJ2-3, with 11 nucleotides matching TRBD2. V trimming: 5 bases; J trimming: 2 bases; junction bases outside the gene matches: 6. From germline, CDR1 is SGHVS and CDR2 FNYEAQ. The CDR3 is made up of 16 amino acids. The CDR3 sequence: CASSTGTSGLTDTQYF. CDR3 coding DNA: TGTGCCAGCAGCACCGGGACTAGCGGACTCACAGATACGCAGTATTTT.

The gene calls are TRBV7-9 and TRBJ2-1, with 11 bases aligning to TRBD2. The CDR3 spans 16 residues. Germline trimming cut 3 bases from V and 4 bases from J; bases unmatched to any gene: 5. Germline values: CDR1 SEHNR, CDR2 FQNEAQ (reference sequence). In nucleotides, the CDR3 is TGTGCCAGCAGCTTCACTAGCGGGGGATTATACAATGAGCAGTTCTTC. As protein: CASSFTSGGLYNEQFF.

This chain uses TRBV7-9 with TRBJ2-3; weak D call: TRBD1 (5 bases). The germline CDR1 and CDR2 sequences are SEHNR and FQNEAQ (reference sequence). This CDR3 has 16 residues. The V end lost 5 bases, the J end lost 5 bases, and 20 bases lay between the germline ends. The CDR3 bases are TGTGCCAGCAGCCCACCTGTTGGCAGGGTGGGAGATACGCAGTATTTT. Amino acids: CASSPPVGRVGDTQYF.

The rearrangement uses TRBV6-5 and TRBJ1-1; TRBD1 agrees at 9 bases. Germline V gene sequence: CDR1 MNHEY, CDR2 SVGAGI. This CDR3 is built from 13 residues. Germline trimming cut 4 bases from V and 13 bases from J; bases unmatched to any gene: 10. This CDR3 reads CASSSRTGERSFF. The CDR3 DNA reads TGTGCCAGCAGTTCCCGGACAGGGGAAAGGAGTTTCTTT.

The chain couples TRBV5-1 to TRBJ2-7; TRBD2 might be the D (5 bases). This CDR3 is 14 amino acids long. The germline V and J ends were trimmed by 0 bases and 3 bases, with 10 bases remaining between them. Germline CDR1 and CDR2: SGHRS and YFSETQ. Here the CDR3 DNA reads TGCGCCAGCAGCTTGGGTCTAGCAGACTACGAGCAGTACTTC. It translates to CASSLGLADYEQYF. Combining the CDR3 with reference TRBV5-1 and TRBJ2-7 gives the whole variable domain KAGVTQTPRYLIKTRGQQVTLSCSPISGHRSVSWYQQTPGQGLQFLFEYFSETQRNKGNFPGRFSGRQFSNSRSEMNVSTLELGDSALYLCASSLGLADYEQYFGPGTRLTVT.

The V call is TRBV7-6, the J call TRBJ2-7, with 13 bases aligning to TRBD2. Germline V gene lookup returns CDR1 SGHVS and CDR2 FNYEAQ. The V segment lost 5 bases and the J segment 3 bases; nucleotides outside the gene matches: 4. The CDR3 consists of 15 residues. CDR3 sequence: CASSPRLAGGYEQYF. CDR3 DNA sequence: TGTGCCAGCAGCCCCCGACTAGCGGGGGGCTACGAGCAGTACTTC.

CDR3: CASSLVGPGANVLTF. The CDR3 DNA is TGTGCCAGCAGCTTGGTGGGGCCTGGGGCCAACGTCCTGACTTTC. The chain has TRBV5-4 and TRBJ2-6; the D gene is possibly TRBD1 (5 bases). Germline V CDR1 and CDR2: SGHNT, YYREEE (reference sequence). The V end lost 0 bases, the J end lost 2 bases, and 6 bases lay between the germline ends. This CDR3 is built from 15 residues.

V usage is TRBV7-2 and J usage is TRBJ2-7, with D perhaps matching TRBD1 (6 bases). The CDR3 has 16 amino acids. Trimming stripped 6 bases from V and 0 bases from J, with 18 bases between. Germline V gene data show CDR1 as SGHTA and CDR2 as FQGNSA. The DNA for the CDR3 is TGTGCCAGCAGACCTCCTACGGGACAAGTCTCCTACGAGCAGTACTTC. Its translation: CASRPPTGQVSYEQYF. Looking up the rest from reference TRBV7-2 and TRBJ2-7 gives the full variable domain: GAGVSQSPSNKVTEKGKDVELRCDPISGHTALYWYRQSLGQGLEFLIYFQGNSAPDKSGLPSDRFSAERTGGSVSTLTIQRTQQEDSAVYLCASRPPTGQVSYEQYFGPGTRLTVT.

This rearrangement joins TRBV19 to TRBJ1-5, with 11 bases fitting TRBD1. Germline assignment: CDR1 LNHDA and CDR2 SQIVND (reference sequence). The CDR3 loop spans 15 amino acids. V lost 1 base and J lost 10; bases outside the gene matches: 6. CDR3 residues: CASSIGGTGGEPQHF. Here the CDR3 DNA reads TGTGCCAGTAGTATAGGAGGGACAGGGGGGGAACCCCAGCATTTT.

This clone has just a few counts. The V call is TRBV6-1, the J call TRBJ2-6; D not resolved. Germline assignment: CDR1 MNHNS and CDR2 SASEGT. The CDR3 spans 15 residues. V lost 2 bases and J lost 2, with 7 bases in between. The CDR3: CASSERATGANVLTF. For the CDR3, the DNA is TGTGCCAGCAGTGAACGCGCCACTGGGGCCAACGTCCTGACTTTC.

The chain carries TRBV27 and TRBJ2-1; 7 nucleotides align to TRBD1. CDR3 length equals 14 residues. CDR1 MNHEY and CDR2 SMNVEV come from the germline V gene (reference sequence). V gave up 4 bases and J gave up 9 bases; unmatched junction bases: 9. Written as DNA, the CDR3 is TGTGCCAGCAGTTCCTTACAGGGGTACGTTGAGCAGTTCTTC. The encoded protein is CASSSLQGYVEQFF.

V usage is TRBV19 and J usage is TRBJ1-2; D remains ambiguous. The germline V and J ends were trimmed by 5 bases and 3 bases, with 10 bases remaining between them. The germline CDR1 and CDR2 sequences are LNHDA and SQIVND (reference sequence). The CDR3 is 13 residues long. The CDR3 protein is CASSWREDYGYTF. CDR3 coding DNA: TGTGCCAGTAGTTGGAGAGAGGACTATGGCTACACCTTC.

The rearrangement joins TRBV9 to TRBJ1-1; TRBD1 is a possible D gene (6 bases). The CDR3 is 13 residues long. Trimming left V 4 bases short and J 8 bases short, with 15 bases between. Germline V gene lookup returns CDR1 SGDLS and CDR2 YYNGEE. CDR3 loop: CASSSGEGGEAFF. In DNA, the CDR3 is TGTGCCAGCAGCTCCGGCGAGGGGGGGGAAGCTTTCTTT.

The chain carries TRBV2 and TRBJ2-1, with TRBD2 matching over 12 bases. The germline V gene encodes CDR1 SNHLY and CDR2 FYNNEI. V lost 5 bases and J lost 4; bases outside the gene matches: 3. The CDR3 totals 15 residues. This CDR3 reads CASSLAGGDYNEQFF. The DNA of the CDR3 is TGTGCCAGCAGTCTAGCGGGGGGGGATTACAATGAGCAGTTCTTC.

This clone was detected only once. The chain joins TRBV6-1 to TRBJ2-1, with a possible D match to TRBD2 (5 bases). The germline CDR1 and CDR2 sequences are MNHNS and SASEGT. The CDR3 is 14 amino acids. The V and J ends lost 3 bases and 10 bases respectively, with 16 bases between them. The CDR3 region has the DNA TGTGCCAGCAGTGAGCGAAGCAGTAGAGGGGAGCAGTTCTTC. Amino acids: CASSERSSRGEQFF.

This clone appeared once. The chain couples TRBV9 to TRBJ2-2, with a weak D call TRBD2 (7 bases). The V end was cut by 4 bases, the J end by 2 bases, with 15 bases between. The CDR3 is 16 amino acids. Germline assignment: CDR1 SGDLS and CDR2 YYNGEE. CDR3 DNA: TGTGCCAGCAGCCCCCTAGGGGGGGGAAACACCGGGGAGCTGTTTTTT. Protein product: CASSPLGGGNTGELFF.

V and J are TRBV2 and TRBJ2-7, with 8 bases fitting TRBD1. This CDR3 has 14 amino acids. Germline values: CDR1 SNHLY, CDR2 FYNNEI. The CDR3 DNA sequence: TGTGCTACAAAGGTCAGGGGGCTCTCCTACGAGCAGTACTTC. Its protein is CATKVRGLSYEQYF.

The J gene is TRBJ1-3, the V gene TRBV28; 9 bases align to TRBD1. The CDR3 is 15 amino acids. From germline, CDR1 is MDHEN and CDR2 SYDVKM. This CDR3 reads CATGTGLYSGNTIYF. In DNA, the CDR3 is TGTGCGACAGGGACAGGGCTTTATAGTGGAAACACCATATATTTT.

This clone has a handful of counts. The chain carries TRBV28 and TRBJ1-2; a weak D match, TRBD1 (5 bases). V was pared by 5 bases and J by 10 bases, with 20 bases between. Per the germline V gene, CDR1 is MDHEN and CDR2 is SYDVKM. The CDR3 is 14 amino acids. The CDR3 nucleotides are TGTGCCAGCAGTCCAGAGACAGTAGTCACCTTCTACACCTTC. This codes for CASSPETVVTFYTF.

The chain is built from TRBV6-6 and TRBJ1-1; TRBD1 matches 11 bases. The germline gives CDR1 MNHNY, CDR2 SVGAGI (reference sequence). The V and J ends lost 5 bases and 0 bases, in that order; junction bases with no gene match: 5. CDR3 length: 16 amino acids. CDR3 nucleotide sequence: TGTGCCAGCAGTAGGGGACAGGGGGGAATGAACACTGAAGCTTTCTTT. It specifies CASSRGQGGMNTEAFF.

This clone was observed once. This chain connects TRBV14 to TRBJ1-6; possibly TRBD1 for D (6 bases). The CDR3 covers 15 residues. CDR1 SGHDN and CDR2 FVKESK come from the germline V gene. Trimming removed 1 base at V and 11 bases at J, with 15 bases between. The CDR3 bases are TGTGCCAGCAGCCAAGGGGTGACCCCAGGGGCACCCCTCCACTTT. This encodes CASSQGVTPGAPLHF. Full variable domain (outside the CDR3, taken from reference TRBV14 and TRBJ1-6): EAGVTQFPSHSVIEKGQTVTLRCDPISGHDNLYWYRRVMGKEIKFLLHFVKESKQDESGMPNNRFLAERTGGTYSTLKVQPAELEDSGVYFCASSQGVTPGAPLHFGNGTRLTVT.

This clone was counted once. The chain couples TRBV28 to TRBJ1-2; D is undetermined. The CDR3 contains 16 residues. Germline values: CDR1 MDHEN, CDR2 SYDVKM. The germline V and J ends were trimmed by 2 bases and 0 bases, with 13 bases remaining between them. CDR3 DNA: TGTGCCAGCAGTTTACTAGGCCTGACCCCTAACTATGGCTACACCTTC. Its protein is CASSLLGLTPNYGYTF.

The V gene is TRBV7-3, the J gene TRBJ2-5; unclear D gene. Trimming left V 5 bases short and J 1 base short, with 8 bases between. Germline-derived CDR1 and CDR2 are SGHTA and FQGTGA. This CDR3 region has 13 residues. The CDR3 region is CASSPVAQETQYF. DNA of the CDR3: TGTGCCAGCAGCCCGGTAGCCCAAGAGACCCAGTACTTC.

This chain joins TRBV10-3 and TRBJ2-5; 10 positions agree with TRBD1. This CDR3 contains 16 residues. J lost 0 bases, V lost 3 bases, and 4 bases had no gene match. The germline gives CDR1 ENHRY, CDR2 SYGVKD. Here the CDR3 reads CAISDSDRGYQETQYF. The CDR3 coding sequence is TGTGCCATCAGTGATTCGGACAGGGGGTACCAAGAGACCCAGTACTTC.

This clone has a single count. The chain carries TRBV7-8 and TRBJ1-1, with D tentatively TRBD1 (6 bases). The CDR3 has 16 amino acids. V lost 3 bases to trimming and J lost 1 base, with 15 bases between them. Germline V lookup: CDR1 SGHVS, CDR2 FQNEAQ. The CDR3 region has the DNA TGTGCCAGCAGCTTGGTCTCCGCAGGGGAGAACACTGAAGCTTTCTTT. Its protein is CASSLVSAGENTEAFF.